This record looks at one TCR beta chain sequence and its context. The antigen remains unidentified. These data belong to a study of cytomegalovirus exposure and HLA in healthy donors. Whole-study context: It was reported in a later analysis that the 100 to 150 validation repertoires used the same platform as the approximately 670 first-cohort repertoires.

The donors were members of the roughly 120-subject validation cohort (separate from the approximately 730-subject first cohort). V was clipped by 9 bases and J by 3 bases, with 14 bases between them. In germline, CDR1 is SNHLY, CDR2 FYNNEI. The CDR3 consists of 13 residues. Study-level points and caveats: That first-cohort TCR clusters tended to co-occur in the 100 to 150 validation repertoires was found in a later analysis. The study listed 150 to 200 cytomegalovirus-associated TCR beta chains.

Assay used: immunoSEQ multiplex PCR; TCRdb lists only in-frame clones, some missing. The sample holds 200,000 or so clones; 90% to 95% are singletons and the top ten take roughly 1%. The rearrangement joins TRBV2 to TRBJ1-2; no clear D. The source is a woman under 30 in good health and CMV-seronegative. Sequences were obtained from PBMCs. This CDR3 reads CARKGEGDYGYTF. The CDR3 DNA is TGTGCCAGAAAAGGTGAGGGTGACTATGGCTACACCTTC.